These T cell receptor beta chains were read from a single sample in a study of cytomegalovirus exposure and HLA in healthy donors. The method was immunoSEQ multiplex PCR; TCRdb's version includes in-frame clones alone and lacks a portion of them. The repertoire holds approximately 110,000 clones, with approximately 70% as singletons. Specimen: PBMCs. The receptors stem from a man in his forties in good health and CMV-seropositive. CDR3s include the opening cysteine and the closing phenylalanine or tryptophan. D genes are given only for firm matches. Clone size appears in some rows only: once, few, many, or a class for an expanded clone.

abundance: once
j_gene: TRBJ2-1
v_gene: TRBV7-2
d_gene: .
CDR3aa: CASSLALSSYNEQFF
CDR3nt: TGTGCCAGCAGCCTAGCCCTGAGCTCCTACAATGAGCAGTTCTTC

abundance: .
j_gene: TRBJ1-5
v_gene: TRBV6-1
d_gene: TRBD1
CDR3aa: CASSEGQGRSNQPQHF
CDR3nt: TGTGCCAGCAGTGAAGGACAGGGACGTAGCAATCAGCCCCAGCATTTT

abundance: .
j_gene: TRBJ2-1
v_gene: TRBV13
d_gene: TRBD2
CDR3aa: CASSLGLGGRAGNEQFF
CDR3nt: TGTGCCAGCAGCTTGGGGCTGGGCGGGAGGGCCGGGAATGAGCAGTTCTTC

abundance: .
j_gene: TRBJ2-1
v_gene: TRBV6-5
d_gene: TRBD2
CDR3aa: CASSYRLAAYNEQFF
CDR3nt: TGTGCCAGCAGTTACAGACTAGCGGCCTACAATGAGCAGTTCTTC

abundance: .
j_gene: TRBJ2-7
v_gene: TRBV9
d_gene: .
CDR3aa: CASSVGGQISSYEQYF
CDR3nt: TGTGCCAGCAGCGTAGGAGGGCAGATCAGCTCCTACGAGCAGTACTTC

abundance: few
j_gene: TRBJ1-1
v_gene: TRBV5-1
d_gene: .
CDR3aa: CASSLQDMSTEAFF
CDR3nt: TGCGCCAGCAGCTTACAGGACATGAGCACTGAAGCTTTCTTT

abundance: .
j_gene: TRBJ2-7
v_gene: TRBV6-4
d_gene: TRBD1
CDR3aa: CANSEQGGYEQYF
CDR3nt: TGTGCCAACAGTGAACAGGGGGGTTACGAGCAGTACTTC

abundance: .
j_gene: TRBJ2-2
v_gene: TRBV7-9
d_gene: TRBD1
CDR3aa: CASSLYGQGNTGELFF
CDR3nt: TGTGCCAGCAGCTTATATGGACAGGGGAATACCGGGGAGCTGTTTTTT

abundance: .
j_gene: TRBJ1-2
v_gene: TRBV28
d_gene: .
CDR3aa: CASRPTESYGYTF
CDR3nt: TGTGCCAGCAGGCCGACGGAGTCCTATGGCTACACCTTC

abundance: .
j_gene: TRBJ2-2
v_gene: TRBV7-3
d_gene: .
CDR3aa: CASSLQGRRTGELFF
CDR3nt: TGTGCCAGCAGCCTACAGGGCCGGAGGACCGGGGAGCTGTTTTTT

abundance: .
j_gene: TRBJ1-5
v_gene: TRBV21-1
d_gene: .
CDR3aa: CASSQRTGTGNQPQHF
CDR3nt: TGTGCCAGCAGCCAAAGAACCGGGACAGGGAATCAGCCCCAGCATTTT

abundance: once
j_gene: TRBJ2-5
v_gene: TRBV29-1
d_gene: .
CDR3aa: CSVDRGGKETQYF
CDR3nt: TGCAGCGTTGACAGAGGGGGAAAAGAGACCCAGTACTTC

abundance: .
j_gene: TRBJ1-1
v_gene: TRBV5-1
d_gene: .
CDR3aa: CASSFLLMNTEAFF
CDR3nt: TGCGCCAGCAGCTTCCTACTCATGAACACTGAAGCTTTCTTT

abundance: once
j_gene: TRBJ2-7
v_gene: TRBV19
d_gene: TRBD2
CDR3aa: CATGTSGSSYEQYF
CDR3nt: TGTGCCACCGGGACTAGCGGGAGTAGCTACGAGCAGTACTTC

abundance: .
j_gene: TRBJ1-2
v_gene: TRBV29-1
d_gene: TRBD1
CDR3aa: CSVSDRGENYGYTF
CDR3nt: TGCAGCGTTTCCGACAGGGGGGAAAACTATGGCTACACCTTC

abundance: once
j_gene: TRBJ2-1
v_gene: TRBV5-1
d_gene: TRBD1
CDR3aa: CASSLNRGREQFF
CDR3nt: TGCGCCAGCAGCTTGAACAGGGGACGTGAGCAGTTCTTC

abundance: .
j_gene: TRBJ1-1
v_gene: TRBV30
d_gene: .
CDR3aa: CAWSTWTEAFF
CDR3nt: TGTGCCTGGAGCACATGGACTGAAGCTTTCTTT

abundance: .
j_gene: TRBJ2-7
v_gene: TRBV5-1
d_gene: TRBD2
CDR3aa: CASSLGTSGRTGEQYF
CDR3nt: TGCGCCAGCAGCCTTGGGACTAGCGGGAGAACGGGCGAGCAGTACTTC